The entry below gives a single T cell receptor beta chain sequence along with its context. The sample has other DNA sequences that encode this CDR3 too. V was pared by 3 bases and J by 4 bases, with 7 bases between. In germline, CDR1 is DFQATT, CDR2 SNEGSKA (reference sequence). The CDR3 is made up of 11 amino acids. The data derive from a study of shared clonotypes between healthy human individuals. TCRdb's table, derived via immunoSEQ multiplex PCR, lists solely in-frame clones and lacks some. The sample shows roughly 2 million clones, around 95% of them seen only once. The genes are TRBV20-1 and TRBJ2-7; D gene ambiguous. Sequenced sample: naive CD4+ T cells sorted from blood. Subset indicated: CD45RA+ positively selected. This receptor was taken from a man aged 18 to 29 in good health. As DNA, the CDR3 is TGCAGTGCTAGCGGCATTTACGAGCAGTACTTC. Amino acids: CSASGIYEQYF.